Listed below are T cell receptor beta chains from one sample, sequenced in a study of cytomegalovirus exposure and HLA in healthy donors. Sequencing was performed with immunoSEQ multiplex PCR; in TCRdb, only in-frame clones are kept and a portion is missing. The sample lists 150,000 to 200,000 clones; roughly 87% were seen once. The specimen was PBMCs. These receptor sequences come from a girl under three years old in good health and CMV-seronegative. CDR3s include the opening cysteine and the closing phenylalanine or tryptophan. The order of the fields is J gene, clone size, D gene, V gene, CDR3 protein, CDR3 DNA. D genes are given only for firm matches. Some rows have no size entry. The others give once, few or many, or a class for an expanded clone.

TRBJ2-7 | - | TRBD2 | TRBV7-2 | CASSLVAAGLTYEQYF | TGTGCCAGCAGCTTAGTCGCAGCGGGACTAACCTACGAGCAGTACTTC
TRBJ2-1 | - | TRBD2 | TRBV6-1 | CASGETSGKNEQFF | TGTGCCAGCGGCGAGACTAGCGGGAAAAATGAGCAGTTCTTC
TRBJ1-4 | - | - | TRBV7-2 | CASSLSAGGNEKLFF | TGTGCCAGCAGCTTAAGTGCGGGGGGGAATGAAAAACTGTTTTTT
TRBJ1-1 | - | - | TRBV29-1 | CSVALYVGRTEAFF | TGCAGCGTTGCGTTATATGTTGGGCGCACTGAAGCTTTCTTT
TRBJ1-1 | few | - | TRBV15 | CATSRPGQNTGEAFF | TGTGCCACCAGCAGACCCGGACAGAACACCGGTGAAGCTTTCTTT
TRBJ1-4 | - | - | TRBV6-5 | CASSYIRDEKLFF | TGTGCCAGCAGTTACATCAGGGATGAAAAACTGTTTTTT
TRBJ2-2 | - | TRBD2 | TRBV9 | CASSAPGLGNTGELFF | TGTGCCAGCAGCGCTCCGGGACTAGGAAACACCGGGGAGCTGTTTTTT
TRBJ1-2 | - | TRBD1 | TRBV7-9 | CASSYEQGARSDGYTF | TGTGCCAGCAGCTACGAACAGGGGGCGCGGAGTGATGGCTACACCTTC
TRBJ2-7 | - | TRBD2 | TRBV4-2 | CASSQDTRGGRAYEQYF | TGTGCCAGCAGCCAAGATACACGGGGCGGGAGGGCCTACGAGCAGTACTTC
TRBJ2-7 | - | - | TRBV7-9 | CASSFNGPYEQYF | TGTGCCAGCAGCTTTAATGGGCCCTACGAGCAGTACTTC
TRBJ2-3 | - | TRBD2 | TRBV4-1 | CASSQQPSGGADTQYF | TGCGCCAGCAGCCAACAGCCTAGCGGGGGGGCAGATACGCAGTATTTT
TRBJ2-5 | - | TRBD2 | TRBV2 | CASSGIAGGRETQYF | TGTGCCAGCAGTGGTATAGCGGGGGGGAGGGAGACCCAGTACTTC
TRBJ1-1 | - | - | TRBV7-6 | CASSPKTDTEAFF | TGTGCCAGCAGCCCCAAGACAGACACTGAAGCTTTCTTT
TRBJ2-3 | - | - | TRBV7-6 | CASSLYFASENTQYF | TGTGCCAGCAGCTTATACTTCGCTAGCGAAAATACGCAGTATTTT
TRBJ2-1 | - | TRBD2 | TRBV27 | CASSPGTSLFNEQFF | TGTGCCAGCAGTCCCGGGACTAGCTTATTCAATGAGCAGTTCTTC
TRBJ2-7 | - | TRBD2 | TRBV5-1 | CASSLGTSGASYEQYF | TGCGCCAGCAGCTTGGGGACTAGCGGGGCCTCCTACGAGCAGTACTTC
TRBJ2-5 | - | TRBD1 | TRBV2 | CASSETTGWFQETQYF | TGTGCCAGCAGTGAAACGACAGGGTGGTTCCAAGAGACCCAGTACTTC
TRBJ1-4 | - | TRBD1 | TRBV5-1 | CASSLTGQDEKLFF | TGCGCCAGCAGCTTGACGGGACAGGACGAAAAACTGTTTTTT
TRBJ1-2 | - | - | TRBV5-4 | CASSLDAGYYTF | TGTGCCAGCAGCTTGGACGCAGGATACTACACCTTC
TRBJ2-7 | - | - | TRBV2 | CASSEYYLRYEQYF | TGTGCCAGCAGTGAATACTACCTCCGATACGAGCAGTACTTC
TRBJ1-1 | - | - | TRBV5-1 | CASKGGAPEAFF | TGCGCCAGCAAAGGGGGGGCCCCTGAAGCTTTCTTT
TRBJ1-2 | - | TRBD1 | TRBV5-5 | CASSLRDSGFYGYTF | TGTGCCAGCAGCTTACGGGACAGCGGATTCTATGGCTACACCTTC
TRBJ2-7 | - | - | TRBV9 | CASSPHPGPVRHEQYF | TGTGCCAGCAGCCCTCACCCAGGCCCAGTTCGGCACGAGCAGTACTTC
TRBJ2-7 | - | TRBD1 | TRBV10-3 | CAASGQGAGEQYF | TGTGCCGCTTCGGGACAGGGGGCGGGGGAGCAGTACTTC
TRBJ2-1 | - | TRBD2 | TRBV30 | CAWSAGLAFGDEQFF | TGTGCCTGGAGTGCGGGACTAGCATTCGGTGATGAGCAGTTCTTC
TRBJ2-3 | once | TRBD2 | TRBV27 | CASSRLAGDVGTDTQYF | TGTGCCAGCAGTCGACTAGCGGGAGATGTGGGCACAGATACGCAGTATTTT
TRBJ2-5 | - | TRBD1 | TRBV7-2 | CASSLGRTGETQYF | TGTGCCAGCAGCTTAGGGCGGACAGGGGAGACCCAGTACTTC
TRBJ1-2 | - | TRBD1 | TRBV18 | CASSPPRGGLYGYTF | TGTGCCAGCTCACCACCAAGAGGGGGCCTCTATGGCTACACCTTC
TRBJ2-1 | - | - | TRBV29-1 | CSAPAGSRFDEQFF | TGCAGCGCCCCGGCAGGGTCCAGATTCGATGAGCAGTTCTTC
TRBJ1-5 | - | TRBD1 | TRBV28 | CASSSRDRGSQPQHF | TGTGCCAGCAGCTCCCGGGACAGGGGGTCTCAGCCCCAGCATTTT
TRBJ1-3 | - | TRBD1 | TRBV5-6 | CASSYPDRAGNTIYF | TGTGCCAGCAGTTACCCCGACAGGGCTGGAAACACCATATATTTT
TRBJ1-1 | - | - | TRBV19 | CASSMSAMNTEAFF | TGTGCCAGTAGTATGTCAGCGATGAACACTGAAGCTTTCTTT
TRBJ1-2 | few | - | TRBV7-2 | CASSSGVGYGYTF | TGTGCCAGCAGCTCAGGGGTGGGGTATGGCTACACCTTC
TRBJ1-1 | few | - | TRBV7-8 | CASSSWAEAFF | TGTGCCAGCAGCTCATGGGCCGAAGCTTTCTTT
TRBJ1-2 | - | - | TRBV6-6 | CASSYSKLDYGYTF | TGTGCCAGCAGTTACTCGAAGTTAGACTACGGCTACACCTTC
TRBJ1-3 | - | - | TRBV12-5 | CASGLGFLTGGGGGNTIYF | TGTGCTAGTGGTTTGGGGTTTTTAACGGGCGGCGGCGGGGGAAACACCATATATTTT
TRBJ1-5 | - | - | TRBV5-6 | CASSAQGSQPQHF | TGTGCCAGCAGCGCCCAGGGTAGTCAGCCCCAGCATTTT
TRBJ2-1 | - | TRBD2 | TRBV10-3 | CAISELAGDYNEQFF | TGTGCCATCAGTGAGCTAGCGGGGGACTACAATGAGCAGTTCTTC
TRBJ2-7 | - | - | TRBV13 | CASSLTVSYEQYF | TGTGCCAGCAGCTTAACTGTATCCTACGAGCAGTACTTC
TRBJ2-1 | - | - | TRBV27 | CASNSLQGVYEQFF | TGTGCCAGCAACTCTCTCCAGGGCGTCTATGAGCAGTTCTTC
TRBJ2-7 | once | TRBD1 | TRBV14 | CASSQRDRAYEQYF | TGTGCCAGCAGCCAAAGGGACAGGGCCTACGAGCAGTACTTC
TRBJ2-3 | - | - | TRBV12-5 | CASGLCYRKRSADTQYF | TGTGCTAGTGGTTTGTGCTACAGAAAAAGGTCGGCAGATACGCAGTATTTT
TRBJ1-2 | - | - | TRBV7-9 | CASSLETSGSGYTF | TGTGCCAGCAGCTTAGAGACAAGTGGGAGTGGCTACACCTTC
TRBJ2-2 | - | TRBD1 | TRBV5-6 | CASSLASRSRGHGELFF | TGTGCCAGCAGCTTGGCTTCTCGGTCCAGGGGGCACGGGGAGCTGTTTTTT
TRBJ2-7 | - | TRBD1 | TRBV19 | CASIPGQGGGPSYEQYF | TGTGCCAGTATTCCGGGACAGGGAGGCGGCCCCTCCTACGAGCAGTACTTC